A selection of T cell receptor beta chains follows, all from one sample in a study of T cell responses to AZD1222 COVID-19 vaccine. Produced via immunoSEQ multiplex PCR; TCRdb's table is partial and in-frame only. The sample holds over 100,000 clones, 75% to 90% seen once. Sequencing was performed on peripheral blood, taken on day 0 of AZD1222 vaccination. The receptors stem from an adult in good health. The CDR3 runs from the conserved cysteine through the conserved F or W. The order of the fields is clone size, J gene, D gene, V gene, CDR3 length, CDR3 DNA, CDR3 protein. D genes are given only for firm matches. Clone sizes are given selectively: once, few, many, or a class where the clone is expanded.

.	TRBJ2-5	.	TRBV18	15	TGTGCCAGCTCACTTAATCAGGGAGGCCAAGAGACCCAGTACTTC	CASSLNQGGQETQYF
.	TRBJ1-2	TRBD1	TRBV29-1	14	TGCAGCGTTGAACTTGGACAGGGAGGCTATGGCTACACCTTC	CSVELGQGGYGYTF
.	TRBJ2-3	.	TRBV13	16	TGTGCCAGCAGCTTGGGGACAACCGAATTCACAGATACGCAGTATTTT	CASSLGTTEFTDTQYF
.	TRBJ2-1	.	TRBV7-2	16	TGTGCCAGCAGCTTAGCTAGGAGACCAACTCTCAATGAGCAGTTCTTC	CASSLARRPTLNEQFF
.	TRBJ1-2	.	TRBV3-1/TRBV3-2	13	TGTGCCAGCACCGGGAGGATGGCCCAGGGCTACACCTTC	CASTGRMAQGYTF
.	TRBJ1-2	.	TRBV6-5	15	TGTGCCAGCAGTTACCGAAAGGACTGGAACTATGGCTACACCTTC	CASSYRKDWNYGYTF
.	TRBJ2-1	.	TRBV3-1/TRBV3-2	14	TGTGCCAGCAGCCAAGATGTCGGATACAATGAGCAGTTCTTC	CASSQDVGYNEQFF
.	TRBJ2-2	.	TRBV10-3	13	TGTGCCATCATGGCAGGGGAAAGCGGGGAGCTGTTTTTT	CAIMAGESGELFF
.	TRBJ2-7	TRBD1	TRBV29-1	13	TGCAGCGTAAGGACAGGTAGCTCCTACGAGCAGTACTTC	CSVRTGSSYEQYF
.	TRBJ1-5	.	TRBV19	17	TGTGCCAGTAGTATCCCTCTCATGACAGAAGGCAATCAGCCCCAGCATTTT	CASSIPLMTEGNQPQHF
.	TRBJ2-2	TRBD2	TRBV29-1	14	TGCAGCGTTCAACTAGCGGACCCCACCGGGGAGCTGTTTTTT	CSVQLADPTGELFF
.	TRBJ2-7	.	TRBV7-2	15	TGTGCCAGCAGCTTGAGTCTCGGAGAACCCTACGAGCAGTACTTC	CASSLSLGEPYEQYF
.	TRBJ2-7	TRBD2	TRBV28	15	TGTGCCAGCAGTTCCCGTGGCGGGAGGTTTTACGAGCAGTACTTC	CASSSRGGRFYEQYF
.	TRBJ1-5	.	TRBV30	17	TGTGCCTGGAGGAGGGAGTTCACCACAGATAGCAATCAGCCCCAGCATTTT	CAWRREFTTDSNQPQHF
.	TRBJ1-5	.	TRBV30	16	TGTGCCTGGAGTGGGCAGGGGCTATATAGCAATCAGCCCCAGCATTTT	CAWSGQGLYSNQPQHF
.	TRBJ1-5	.	TRBV7-8	15	TGTGCCAGCAGCTCCAACAGGGCTGGCAATCAGCCCCAGCATTTT	CASSSNRAGNQPQHF
.	TRBJ2-3	.	TRBV11-2	15	TGTGCCAGCAGCCCTACGCGGGGACGCACAGATACGCAGTATTTT	CASSPTRGRTDTQYF
.	TRBJ2-1	TRBD1	TRBV6-5	12	TGTGCCGTTACAGGGGTACACAATGAGCAGTTCTTC	CAVTGVHNEQFF
.	TRBJ2-7	.	TRBV5-4	13	TGTGCCAGCAGCTTGGAGCGGAGCTACGAGCAGTACTTC	CASSLERSYEQYF
.	TRBJ2-1	.	TRBV4-2	16	TGTGCCAGCAGCCCTGGGGGGATAACCCAATGGGGTGAGCAGTTCTTC	CASSPGGITQWGEQFF
few	TRBJ2-7	TRBD2	TRBV6-2/TRBV6-3	14	TGTGCCAGCAGTTACTTAGGACTAGATTCCGAGCAGTACTTC	CASSYLGLDSEQYF
.	TRBJ1-6	TRBD1	TRBV6-2/TRBV6-3	16	TGTGCCAGCAGTTCACCATCGACAGGGGGAAATTCACCCCTCCACTTT	CASSSPSTGGNSPLHF
.	TRBJ2-1	.	TRBV27	15	TGTGCCAGCAGTACGCCGTCGTTGCTGACAAATGAGCAGTTCTTC	CASSTPSLLTNEQFF
.	TRBJ1-3	TRBD1	TRBV7-9	16	TGTGCCAGCAGCGTGACAGGGAGGGGAGCTGGAAACACCATATATTTT	CASSVTGRGAGNTIYF
.	TRBJ2-7	.	TRBV5-8	13	TGTGCCAGCAGCTTGGGTACGGTCTACGAGCAGTACTTC	CASSLGTVYEQYF
few	TRBJ2-7	TRBD2	TRBV28	15	TGTGCCAGCAGTGATGGGACTAGCGGGAGGATCGAGCAGTACTTC	CASSDGTSGRIEQYF
.	TRBJ1-6	.	TRBV28	14	TGTGCCAGCAGTTTAGGGGTTGGTTATTCACCCCTCCACTTT	CASSLGVGYSPLHF
.	TRBJ1-3	TRBD1	TRBV2	18	TGTGCCAGCAGTGAGCGAGGTTACAGGGGGATGAGGGGAAACACCATATATTTT	CASSERGYRGMRGNTIYF
.	TRBJ2-7	.	TRBV5-1	12	TGCGCCAGCAGCTTGAGCTCCTACGAGCAGTACTTC	CASSLSSYEQYF
.	TRBJ1-6	TRBD1	TRBV9	17	TGTGCCAGCAGCCTCGGAGCGGGCAGGGGGCCTAATTCACCCCTCCACTTT	CASSLGAGRGPNSPLHF
.	TRBJ2-7	.	TRBV27	14	TGTGCCAGCAGTTTAATCGGGTCTGCCTACGAGCAGTACTTC	CASSLIGSAYEQYF
.	TRBJ2-7	TRBD1	TRBV11-1	13	TGTGCCAGCACCGGGACAGGCTCCTACGAGCAGTACTTC	CASTGTGSYEQYF
.	TRBJ2-1	TRBD2	TRBV4-1	15	TGCGCCAGCAGCCGGCCCGCCAGCGGGACGCATGAGCAGTTCTTC	CASSRPASGTHEQFF
once	TRBJ2-7	TRBD1	TRBV27	14	TGTGCCAGCAGTTTAAGGGGGCGCAAGGACGAGCAGTACTTC	CASSLRGRKDEQYF
.	TRBJ2-5	.	TRBV4-3	13	TGCGCCAGCAGCCGAACAGTTCAAGAGACCCAGTACTTC	CASSRTVQETQYF
.	TRBJ1-2	.	TRBV28	13	TGTGCCAGCAGTTTCACCGGAATCTATGGCTACACCTTC	CASSFTGIYGYTF
.	TRBJ2-5	.	TRBV12-3/TRBV12-4	13	TGTGCCAGCAGCCGAGGACACCAAGAGACCCAGTACTTC	CASSRGHQETQYF
.	TRBJ1-5	TRBD1	TRBV5-1	15	TGCGCCAGCAGCCCGACCGGGACAGGGGGGCAGCCCCAGCATTTT	CASSPTGTGGQPQHF
.	TRBJ2-3	TRBD1	TRBV24-1	15	TGTGCCACCAGTGATAGGACAGGGGGGCTGAATACGCAGTATTTT	CATSDRTGGLNTQYF
.	TRBJ2-1	.	TRBV7-9	13	TGTGCCAGCGGCCGGAGCGGGCGGAATGAGCAGTTCTTC	CASGRSGRNEQFF
.	TRBJ1-3	TRBD1	TRBV25-1	15	TGTGCCAGCAGTGAGGGACAGGTCGCTGGAAACACCATATATTTT	CASSEGQVAGNTIYF
.	TRBJ1-2	TRBD1	TRBV6-5	14	TGTGCCAGCAGTTTAGGACAGGGAGGCTATGGCTACACCTTC	CASSLGQGGYGYTF
.	TRBJ2-7	.	TRBV28	14	TGTGCCAGCAGTTTATTGTCCCGTACGTACGAGCAGTACTTC	CASSLLSRTYEQYF
.	TRBJ2-2	.	TRBV7-3	16	TGTGCCAGCAGCTTAGGGGCCCTAGCGAGCACCGGGGAGCTGTTTTTT	CASSLGALASTGELFF
once	TRBJ1-6	.	TRBV5-4	16	TGTGCCAGCAGCTTGGGCAGCAGCTCCTATAATTCACCCCTCCACTTT	CASSLGSSSYNSPLHF
.	TRBJ2-7	TRBD2	TRBV27	16	TGTGCCAGCAGTTCCCTCAGACTAGCCTCCCTCTACGAGCAGTACTTC	CASSSLRLASLYEQYF
.	TRBJ2-2	.	TRBV24-1	12	TGTGCCACCAGTGCCCCAACCGGGGAGCTGTTTTTT	CATSAPTGELFF
.	TRBJ2-5	TRBD2	TRBV27	14	TGTGCCAGCAGTTTAGCGGGGGTACAAGAGACCCAGTACTTC	CASSLAGVQETQYF
once	TRBJ2-7	TRBD2	TRBV11-2	16	TGTGCCAGCAGCGGGGGACTAGCGGGGAGCTCCTACGAGCAGTACTTC	CASSGGLAGSSYEQYF
.	TRBJ2-7	TRBD2	TRBV5-4	15	TGTGCCAGCAGCTTGCGTAGCGGGTCCCCCTACGAGCAGTACTTC	CASSLRSGSPYEQYF
.	TRBJ2-6	.	TRBV4-1	16	TGCGCCAGCAGCCAAGATTTCGGACTTACGGCCAACGTCCTGACTTTC	CASSQDFGLTANVLTF
.	TRBJ2-4	TRBD2	TRBV5-1	18	TGCGCCAGCAGCTCCTCACTGGGACTAGCGGGGGTGGGAAACATTCAGTACTTC	CASSSSLGLAGVGNIQYF
.	TRBJ1-1	.	TRBV14	13	TGTGCCAGCAGTCCCGGGGGGGGCACTGAAGCTTTCTTT	CASSPGGGTEAFF
.	TRBJ2-4	.	TRBV4-1	14	TGCGCCAGCAGCCACCAAGACCGTGAGGACATTCAGTACTTC	CASSHQDREDIQYF
.	TRBJ2-1	.	TRBV12-3/TRBV12-4	13	TGTGCCAGCTTTCGGTCGGGTTACAATGAGCAGTTCTTC	CASFRSGYNEQFF